This T cell receptor beta chain was documented in a study of post-analysis software for immune sequencing data. This clonotype was picked up many times. Its antigen is undetermined. The TCR beta cDNA libraries carried unique molecular identifiers. TCRdb redid the calling of the PCR reads with MiXCR, one entry per CDR3 protein. The sample has about 200,000 distinct CDR3 sequences, around 30% seen once; the top ten hold approximately 3.6%. V lost 1 base, J lost 2 bases, and 9 bases lay in between. The CDR3 has 13 residues. The germline V gene encodes CDR1 DFQATT and CDR2 SNEGSKA (reference sequence). Regarding the study as a whole: The five TRBV segments detected at higher frequency in patients than in controls included TRBV5-6, TRBV5-1 and TRBV20-1. People with multiple sclerosis had a significantly lower normalized Chao1 diversity than controls did.

The rearrangement links TRBV20-1 to TRBJ2-7; D unresolved. Material for sequencing was blood. The TCR sequence derives from a girl aged 2 to 17 with multiple sclerosis. The CDR3, as DNA: TGCAGTGCTAGAGGGGCCAGCGCCTACGAGCAGTACTTC. Translated: CSARGASAYEQYF.